The rows below give T cell receptor beta chains drawn from one sample of a study of blood T cell repertoires in COVID-19. Sequencing used immunoSEQ multiplex PCR; TCRdb keeps in-frame clones, though not all of them. This sample carries 540,000 or so clones, about 89% of them seen once, and the ten largest clones take roughly 8%. Material for sequencing was peripheral blood. Receptors originate from a woman in her fifties or sixties with COVID-19, enrolled during active disease. Each CDR3 is given with its conserved first and last residue. Each record gives: V gene, clone size, J gene, D gene, CDR3 DNA, CDR3 protein. The D gene is left open where the match is weak. Size is stated for part of the rows, as once, few or many counts, or as a class when the clone is expanded.

v_gene: TRBV9; abundance: once; j_gene: TRBJ2-5; d_gene: -; CDR3nt: TGTGCCAGCAGCGCCCAACTGGGTAGGGCAGGGGAACAAGAGACCCAGTACTTC; CDR3aa: CASSAQLGRAGEQETQYF
v_gene: TRBV18; abundance: -; j_gene: TRBJ1-6; d_gene: TRBD1; CDR3nt: TGTGCCAGCTCGCCTGACAGGGTCGGGGCCCTCCACTTT; CDR3aa: CASSPDRVGALHF
v_gene: TRBV5-4; abundance: -; j_gene: TRBJ1-1; d_gene: TRBD1; CDR3nt: TGTGCCAGCAGCTTCACAGGGGGCACTGAAGCTTTCTTT; CDR3aa: CASSFTGGTEAFF
v_gene: TRBV6-5; abundance: few; j_gene: TRBJ1-2; d_gene: TRBD1; CDR3nt: TGTGCCACCCATCTGACAGGGACCTATGGCTACACCTTC; CDR3aa: CATHLTGTYGYTF
v_gene: TRBV19; abundance: -; j_gene: TRBJ1-6; d_gene: TRBD1; CDR3nt: TGTGCCAGTACCAAGCAGGGGGCTCGGCTTGATTCACCCCTCCACTTT; CDR3aa: CASTKQGARLDSPLHF
v_gene: TRBV5-8; abundance: -; j_gene: TRBJ2-7; d_gene: -; CDR3nt: TGTGCCAGCAGCTTCTGGACAGCGTACGAGCAGTACTTC; CDR3aa: CASSFWTAYEQYF
v_gene: TRBV4-1; abundance: once; j_gene: TRBJ1-5; d_gene: -; CDR3nt: TGCGCCAGCAGCCAAGAACTTCAGGACTATAGCAATCAGCCCCAGCATTTT; CDR3aa: CASSQELQDYSNQPQHF
v_gene: TRBV12-3/TRBV12-4; abundance: -; j_gene: TRBJ2-3; d_gene: -; CDR3nt: TGTGCCAGCAGTCCTATCTCGGGGGATACGCAGTATTTT; CDR3aa: CASSPISGDTQYF
v_gene: TRBV7-9; abundance: -; j_gene: TRBJ1-4; d_gene: -; CDR3nt: TGTGCCAGCAGCTACGACAGGATTGGAACTAATGAAAAACTGTTTTTT; CDR3aa: CASSYDRIGTNEKLFF
v_gene: TRBV9; abundance: -; j_gene: TRBJ2-3; d_gene: TRBD2; CDR3nt: TGTGCCAGCAATCCAGCGGGGGGCCTCACAGATACGCAGTATTTT; CDR3aa: CASNPAGGLTDTQYF
v_gene: TRBV28; abundance: -; j_gene: TRBJ1-2; d_gene: TRBD1; CDR3nt: TGTGCCAGCAGCGTGACAGGGGGCGATGGCTACACCTTC; CDR3aa: CASSVTGGDGYTF
v_gene: TRBV7-2; abundance: -; j_gene: TRBJ1-1; d_gene: -; CDR3nt: TGTGCCAGCAGCCCGGGGTCGGCCACTGAAGCTTTCTTT; CDR3aa: CASSPGSATEAFF
v_gene: TRBV5-1; abundance: -; j_gene: TRBJ1-1; d_gene: TRBD1; CDR3nt: TGCGCCAGCAGCTGGGGACAGGGGTTAGAGTCTGAAGCTTTCTTT; CDR3aa: CASSWGQGLESEAFF
v_gene: TRBV6-5; abundance: -; j_gene: TRBJ2-3; d_gene: -; CDR3nt: TGTGCCAGCACCCCCCCAGGGGTTACGCAGTATTTT; CDR3aa: CASTPPGVTQYF
v_gene: TRBV2; abundance: -; j_gene: TRBJ2-7; d_gene: TRBD1; CDR3nt: TGTGCCAGCAGGCACGGGACAGGGGGTAGGTACGAGCAGTACTTC; CDR3aa: CASRHGTGGRYEQYF
v_gene: TRBV4-1; abundance: few; j_gene: TRBJ1-1; d_gene: -; CDR3nt: TGCGCCAGCAGCCAAGACTCCAGGGCTCCTGAAGCTTTCTTT; CDR3aa: CASSQDSRAPEAFF
v_gene: TRBV18; abundance: -; j_gene: TRBJ2-6; d_gene: TRBD1; CDR3nt: TGTGCCAGCCCCGGACAGGGCCAGCCCCCTGGGGCCAACGTCCTGACTTTC; CDR3aa: CASPGQGQPPGANVLTF
v_gene: TRBV5-6; abundance: -; j_gene: TRBJ2-1; d_gene: TRBD1; CDR3nt: TGTGCCAGCAGCTTGGACGGGACAGGGGGTTGGAATGAGCAGTTCTTC; CDR3aa: CASSLDGTGGWNEQFF
v_gene: TRBV10-2; abundance: -; j_gene: TRBJ2-1; d_gene: -; CDR3nt: TGCGCCAGCCAGGAAGGGAGCGGTGCAGTCAATGAGCAGTTCTTC; CDR3aa: CASQEGSGAVNEQFF
v_gene: TRBV9; abundance: -; j_gene: TRBJ2-2; d_gene: TRBD2; CDR3nt: TGTGCCAGCAGCGTAGCGGGGGGGGAATTGGAGGAGGAGCTGTTTTTT; CDR3aa: CASSVAGGELEEELFF
v_gene: TRBV10-3; abundance: -; j_gene: TRBJ2-5; d_gene: TRBD2; CDR3nt: TGTGCCATCAGTGAGTCCAGCGGGGGACCTTCTGGGACCCAGTACTTC; CDR3aa: CAISESSGGPSGTQYF
v_gene: TRBV9; abundance: -; j_gene: TRBJ2-5; d_gene: TRBD1; CDR3nt: TGTGCCAGCAGCGCCAGGGGGCGTCAAGAGACCCAGTACTTC; CDR3aa: CASSARGRQETQYF
v_gene: TRBV9; abundance: -; j_gene: TRBJ2-2; d_gene: -; CDR3nt: TGTGCCAGCAGCGCTTCCAACTCACCCACCGGGGAGCTGTTTTTT; CDR3aa: CASSASNSPTGELFF
v_gene: TRBV25-1; abundance: -; j_gene: TRBJ2-7; d_gene: -; CDR3nt: TGTGCCAGCAGCAATATAGGGGTCGAGCAGTACTTC; CDR3aa: CASSNIGVEQYF
v_gene: TRBV27; abundance: once; j_gene: TRBJ1-2; d_gene: TRBD1; CDR3nt: TGTGCCAGCAGCCGCCAGGGGGCCGCGCACCTCTATGGCTACACCTTC; CDR3aa: CASSRQGAAHLYGYTF
v_gene: TRBV5-6; abundance: -; j_gene: TRBJ1-3; d_gene: -; CDR3nt: TGTGCCAGCAGCTTGGGTCCTCGCTCTGGAAACACCATATATTTT; CDR3aa: CASSLGPRSGNTIYF
v_gene: TRBV5-8; abundance: -; j_gene: TRBJ1-5; d_gene: -; CDR3nt: TGTGCCAGCAGCCGACAGTACCAGCCCCAGCATTTT; CDR3aa: CASSRQYQPQHF
v_gene: TRBV7-2; abundance: -; j_gene: TRBJ1-1; d_gene: -; CDR3nt: TGTGCCAGCAGCTCAAGGGACACCCTGAACACTGAAGCTTTCTTT; CDR3aa: CASSSRDTLNTEAFF
v_gene: TRBV5-1; abundance: once; j_gene: TRBJ2-2; d_gene: TRBD1; CDR3nt: TGCGCCAGCAGCCTGGGACAGGGGCACACCGGGGAGCTGTTTTTT; CDR3aa: CASSLGQGHTGELFF
v_gene: TRBV7-2; abundance: -; j_gene: TRBJ2-3; d_gene: TRBD2; CDR3nt: TGTGCCAGCAGCCGTCCGACTAGCGGGGACACAGATACGCAGTATTTT; CDR3aa: CASSRPTSGDTDTQYF
v_gene: TRBV5-1; abundance: -; j_gene: TRBJ1-6; d_gene: -; CDR3nt: TGCGCCAGCAGCATCGGACAGACCAATTCACCCCTCCACTTT; CDR3aa: CASSIGQTNSPLHF
v_gene: TRBV24-1; abundance: -; j_gene: TRBJ2-1; d_gene: -; CDR3nt: TGTGCCACCAGTGATTTGTCGGTCTCCCCTAGCTCCTACAATGAGCAGTTCTTC; CDR3aa: CATSDLSVSPSSYNEQFF
v_gene: TRBV7-9; abundance: -; j_gene: TRBJ1-1; d_gene: TRBD1; CDR3nt: TGTGCCAGCCAGATAGGGACAGAGGCTTTCTTT; CDR3aa: CASQIGTEAFF